This record concerns one T cell receptor (beta chain) sequence. The entry originates in a study of blood T cell repertoires in COVID-19. Here immunoSEQ multiplex PCR was the method, and the copy in TCRdb shows in-frame clones only, minus some. The sample shows over 150,000 clones, around four fifths of them seen only once. Material: peripheral blood. This receptor was identified in a woman older than 75 with acute or convalescent COVID-19.

CDR3 nucleotide sequence: TGTGCCTGGAGTGTAGGATTCTGGGACAGGGGCTACGAGCAGTACTTC. Amino acid sequence: CAWSVGFWDRGYEQYF. The chain joins TRBV30 to TRBJ2-7, with 10 bases aligning to TRBD1. Germline CDR1 is GTSNPN and CDR2 is SVGIG (reference sequence). The V gene end was trimmed by 0 bases and the J gene end by 3 bases; junction bases not matched to a gene: 8. This CDR3 comprises 16 residues.